Here is one T cell receptor (beta chain) with its context. Its binding antigen is unknown. One base away there is no much larger clone; base qualities are not given. CDR1 and CDR2 (SGHTA, FQGNSA) derive from the germline V gene. V is reduced by 1 base and J by 5 bases, leaving a spacing of 15 bases between them. The CDR3 measures 15 amino acids from cysteine to phenylalanine. Here the CDR3 DNA is all that survives: 45 bases in frame from base 1. The source of the sample is a study of radiotherapy plus CTLA-4 blockade in lung cancer (dated by TCRdb to between 2018 and 2020). General notes on the study: Among enrolled patients, approximately 19% had an objective response and around 33% reached disease control. Study-wide conclusions, independent of this receptor: The strongest predictors of response, as reported, were early dynamic changes in blood T cell clones along with a rise in serum interferon-beta after radiation. After treatment with radiotherapy and ipilimumab, TCR clones that originated in tumors expanded in peripheral blood.

The study tested focal radiation therapy combined with CTLA-4 blockade (ipilimumab) in patients with chemo-refractory metastatic non-small-cell lung cancer. Libraries came from the immunoSEQ multiplex PCR assay. This immuneACCESS table, as held by TCRdb, lists in-frame sequences with V and J called but not all clones. Of the missing ones, under half trace to an unresolved V gene in checked studies; the others have no known cause. The sample table records about 57,000 clones; 70% to 80% of these occur just once. The ten largest clones capture over 15% of the sample. The source of this sequence is a human donor with non-small cell lung cancer who had a complete response to radiotherapy plus ipilimumab. The receptor chain draws on TRBV7-2 and TRBJ2-7; 5 matching bases give a weak D call of TRBD1. The specimen comprised peripheral blood, sampled from a patient treated with radiotherapy plus ipilimumab. The base sequence is TGTGCCAGCAGCTTAGTGAAGGGGAACGGGCACGAGCAGTACTTC. This gives the protein CASSLVKGNGHEQYF.